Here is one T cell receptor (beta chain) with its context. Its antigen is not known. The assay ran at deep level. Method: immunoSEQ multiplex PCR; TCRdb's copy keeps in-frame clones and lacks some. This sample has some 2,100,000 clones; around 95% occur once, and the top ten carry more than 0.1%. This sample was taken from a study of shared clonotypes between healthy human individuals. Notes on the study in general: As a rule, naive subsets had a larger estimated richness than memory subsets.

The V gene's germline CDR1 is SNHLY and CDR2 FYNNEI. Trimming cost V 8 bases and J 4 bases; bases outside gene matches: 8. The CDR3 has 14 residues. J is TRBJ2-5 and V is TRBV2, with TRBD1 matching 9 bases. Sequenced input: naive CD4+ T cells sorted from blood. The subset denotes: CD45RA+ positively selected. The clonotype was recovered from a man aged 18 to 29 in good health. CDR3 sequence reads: CASRQGVSSETQYF. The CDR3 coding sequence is TGTGCCAGCCGACAGGGGGTTAGTTCAGAGACCCAGTACTTC.